The 7 T cell receptor beta chains presented below share a single source sample, sequenced in a study of blood T cell repertoires in COVID-19. The table came from immunoSEQ multiplex PCR; TCRdb's copy has only in-frame clones and leaves some out. The table shows some 160,000 clones, with around 92% occurring only once. Sequencing was done on a sample of peripheral blood. The origin of the receptors is a man aged 60 to 75 with acute or convalescent COVID-19.

The J gene is TRBJ2-7, the V gene TRBV7-9, with 7 bases lining up with TRBD2. This CDR3 is built from 14 residues. Per germline, CDR1 SEHNR and CDR2 FQNEAQ (reference sequence). V trimming: 1 base; J trimming: 3 bases; junction bases outside the gene matches: 3. DNA of the CDR3: TGTGCCAGCAGCTTAGACGGGACTATCTACGAGCAGTACTTC. As protein: CASSLDGTIYEQYF.

The V and J genes are TRBV25-1 and TRBJ1-5; TRBD1 agrees at 8 bases. V lost 8 bases to trimming and J lost 2 bases; unmatched junction nucleotides: 17. CDR3 length: 18 amino acids. From germline, CDR1 is MGHDK and CDR2 SYGVNS. The CDR3 here is CASASRAGGESGNQPQHF. The CDR3 nucleotides are TGTGCCAGCGCCAGTCGGGCAGGGGGCGAGTCGGGCAATCAGCCCCAGCATTTT.

The CDR3 coding sequence is TGTGCCAGCAGTGAAGGTGGCGGGTCGGGGGAACTGTTTTTT. Translated: CASSEGGGSGELFF. The chain joins TRBV6-1 to TRBJ1-4, with a weak D call TRBD1 (5 bases). The CDR3 is 14 residues long. CDR1 is MNHNS and CDR2 is SASEGT in the germline V gene. V lost 1 base, J lost 12 bases, and 15 bases lay in between.

This chain connects TRBV5-1 to TRBJ1-2; D uncertain. The length of the CDR3 is 15 residues. Trimming took off 1 base at V and 2 bases at J, with 12 bases between the two ends. Germline V gene sequence: CDR1 SGHRS, CDR2 YFSETQ. CDR3 protein: CASSLYQEGNYGYTF. The CDR3 DNA is TGCGCCAGCAGCTTGTATCAGGAAGGAAACTATGGCTACACCTTC.

This clone came up a few times. The rearrangement links TRBV18 to TRBJ2-3; D uncertain. The CDR3 loop spans 12 amino acids. The germline V gene encodes CDR1 KGHSH and CDR2 LQKENI. Trimming took off 6 bases at V and 0 bases at J, with 4 bases between the two ends. The CDR3 coding sequence is TGTGCCAGCTCGCGGAGCACAGATACGCAGTATTTT. Protein: CASSRSTDTQYF.

V is TRBV11-2 and J is TRBJ2-5; D uncertain. CDR1 is SGHAT and CDR2 is FQNNGV in the germline V gene. V was clipped by 0 bases and J by 2 bases, with 7 bases between them. This CDR3 comprises 14 residues. CDR3: CASSLDRTQETQYF. The CDR3 nucleotides are TGTGCCAGCAGCTTAGATCGCACACAAGAGACCCAGTACTTC.

This chain joins TRBV19 and TRBJ2-2; D is unresolved. Germline lookup yields CDR1 LNHDA and CDR2 SQIVND (reference sequence). The CDR3 contains 13 residues. Trimming took 3 bases from V and 4 from J, leaving 6 bases between them. The CDR3 region is CASSIAGTGELFF. CDR3 sequence (DNA): TGTGCCAGTAGTATTGCAGGCACCGGGGAGCTGTTTTTT.